This entry concerns a single TCR beta chain. The antigen is unknown. The CDR3 consists of 12 residues. Germline CDR1 is SNHLY and CDR2 is FYNNEI. V dropped 6 bases and J dropped 10 bases, with 13 bases sitting between them. These data come from a study of beta chain features in type 1 diabetes. Study information: There were some 110 million sorted cells examined across all samples.

The study reverse transcribed the entire isolated RNA, so it sequenced expressed TCRB transcripts. Generated by immunoSEQ multiplex PCR, the TCRdb table keeps only in-frame clones and is missing some. The profile shows just over 600,000 clones, around 16% of them singletons. One heparinised blood draw averaging around 110 mL was given by each donor. Whole-study findings and limits: Patients' naive, central memory and regulatory TCRB repertoires appeared more alike than those of healthy donors.

The TCR comes from a young man in good health. The J gene is TRBJ2-1, the V gene TRBV2; D may correspond to TRBD1 or TRBD2 (5 bases each). Material: naive CD4+ T cells from blood. The CDR3 sequence is CASRLDWGEQFF. In nucleotides, the CDR3 is TGTGCCAGCAGGTTGGACTGGGGGGAGCAGTTCTTC.